The 8 T cell receptor beta chains in this list originate from one sample, sequenced in a study of glioma-infiltrating T cells. TCR alpha and beta CDR3 regions were amplified from RNA using iRepertoire nested multiplex PCR. One entry per CDR3 protein results from TCRdb running MiXCR on the multiplex PCR reads. The data contain about 130,000 distinct CDR3 sequences, approximately 25% of them singletons. The specimen was glioma tissue, nonneoplastic brain tissue, or PBMCs (not recorded which). The receptors stem from a human donor with low-grade glioma or glioblastoma, undergoing nonglioma brain surgery, or in good health (not recorded which).

This clonotype was picked up many times. The chain is built from TRBV6-1 and TRBJ1-1, with 7 bases that match TRBD1. V lost 7 bases and J lost 8; bases outside the gene matches: 10. The CDR3 totals 13 residues. Germline V gene sequence: CDR1 MNHNS, CDR2 SASEGT. The CDR3 DNA follows: TGTGCCAGCAACACTCCGGGGACAGACGAAGCTTTCTTT. Protein sequence: CASNTPGTDEAFF.

This clonotype was seen repeatedly, ten times or more. The V call is TRBV5-1, the J call TRBJ2-1; 7 nucleotides agree with TRBD2. CDR1 and CDR2 from the germline V gene are SGHRS and YFSETQ. CDR3 length: 16 residues. J was trimmed by 0 bases and V by 2 bases; bases with no gene match: 5. CDR3 coding DNA: TGCGCCAGCAGCTTTCTAGCGGATAGCTCCTACAATGAGCAGTTCTTC. This encodes CASSFLADSSYNEQFF.

This clonotype was recorded at least ten times. The chain carries TRBV6-1 and TRBJ2-7; tentative D call: TRBD1 (5 bases). The CDR3 is 14 residues long. The V end was cut by 5 bases, the J end by 1 base, with 12 bases between. Per the germline V gene, CDR1 is MNHNS and CDR2 is SASEGT. The chain's CDR3 is CASSSHAGSYEQYF. In nucleotides, the CDR3 is TGTGCCAGCAGTTCCCATGCAGGGTCCTACGAGCAGTACTTC.

The genes are TRBV24-1 and TRBJ2-3; 11 positions match TRBD2. Germline V CDR1 and CDR2: KGHDR, SFDVKD. This CDR3 has 16 amino acids. After removal of 4 bases from V and 5 bases from J, the junction contained 7 bases not matched to a gene. CDR3 protein: CATSEGSGRARDTQYF. CDR3 DNA sequence: TGTGCCACCAGTGAGGGTAGCGGGAGGGCCAGAGATACGCAGTATTTT.

Comments on this clonotype: An end of the junction does not agree with germline; a read error may underlie this. This chain connects TRBV4-3 to TRBJ2-1; D is unclear. The CDR3 has 15 residues. Germline V gives CDR1 LGHNA, CDR2 YSLEER. For the CDR3, the DNA is TGCGCCAGCGGCCAAATCAAAGACGGATACAATGAGGAGTTCTTC. As protein: CASGQIKDGYNEEFF.

This clonotype was counted at least ten times. The V and J genes are TRBV7-2 and TRBJ2-7; 7 nucleotides agree with TRBD2. V dropped 4 bases and J dropped 12; count of bases not matched to a gene: 12. Germline V gene data show CDR1 as SGHTA and CDR2 as FQGNSA. The CDR3 has 13 residues. This CDR3 is CASSSYTREPMYF. The CDR3 bases are TGTGCCAGCAGCTCCTATACGCGGGAGCCTATGTACTTC.

This clonotype was recorded many times. This sequence joins TRBV19 and TRBJ2-3; D is possibly TRBD1 or TRBD2 (5 bases each). Germline CDR1 LNHDA, CDR2 SQIVND (reference sequence). The CDR3 runs 14 residues. V lost 5 bases, J lost 3 bases, and 12 bases lay in between. As DNA, the CDR3 is TGTGCCAGTAGTTTCGGGACCGCGACAGATACGCAGTATTTT. Translation: CASSFGTATDTQYF.

This clonotype occurred many times. The chain is built from TRBV10-3 and TRBJ1-1; D perhaps matches TRBD1 (6 bases). CDR3 length equals 13 residues. The V gene's germline CDR1 is ENHRY and CDR2 SYGVKD. V lost 1 base to trimming and J lost 8 bases, with 11 bases between them. CDR3 residues: CAISEWGLAEAFF. DNA of the CDR3: TGTGCCATCAGTGAGTGGGGGCTTGCGGAAGCTTTCTTT.